This TCR beta chain was identified in a study of cytomegalovirus exposure and HLA in healthy donors. Study results and caveats: Differences between HLA loci emerged in a later analysis of TCR association rates, with DRB1 most and HLA-C fewest. A missense DCLRE1C variant was associated with V- and J-gene trimming of TCR beta chains in a later analysis, and an independent cohort replicated the association. Exclusion applied to some V segments, including TRBV6-2 and TRBV6-3, as they were indistinguishable.

Donors in the study were healthy people who gave bone marrow. Germline CDR1 LNHDA, CDR2 SQIVND (reference sequence). Trimming cost V 3 bases and J 5 bases, with 13 bases left between them. The CDR3 has 14 residues. The PCR was carried out with 60 Vbeta primers and 13 Jbeta primers. Only in-frame clones appear in the TCRdb table, and some are missing; sequencing was by immunoSEQ multiplex PCR. The sample lists 130,000 to 150,000 clones; approximately 78% were seen once. A note on this clone: The antigen remains unidentified.

This receptor was identified in a woman under 30 in good health and CMV-seropositive. Material: PBMCs. The chain carries TRBV19 and TRBJ1-1; D perhaps matches TRBD1 (6 bases). The CDR3 DNA reads as TGTGCCAGTAGTATCAGGGGAAGAAGGACTGAAGCTTTCTTT. Translated: CASSIRGRRTEAFF.